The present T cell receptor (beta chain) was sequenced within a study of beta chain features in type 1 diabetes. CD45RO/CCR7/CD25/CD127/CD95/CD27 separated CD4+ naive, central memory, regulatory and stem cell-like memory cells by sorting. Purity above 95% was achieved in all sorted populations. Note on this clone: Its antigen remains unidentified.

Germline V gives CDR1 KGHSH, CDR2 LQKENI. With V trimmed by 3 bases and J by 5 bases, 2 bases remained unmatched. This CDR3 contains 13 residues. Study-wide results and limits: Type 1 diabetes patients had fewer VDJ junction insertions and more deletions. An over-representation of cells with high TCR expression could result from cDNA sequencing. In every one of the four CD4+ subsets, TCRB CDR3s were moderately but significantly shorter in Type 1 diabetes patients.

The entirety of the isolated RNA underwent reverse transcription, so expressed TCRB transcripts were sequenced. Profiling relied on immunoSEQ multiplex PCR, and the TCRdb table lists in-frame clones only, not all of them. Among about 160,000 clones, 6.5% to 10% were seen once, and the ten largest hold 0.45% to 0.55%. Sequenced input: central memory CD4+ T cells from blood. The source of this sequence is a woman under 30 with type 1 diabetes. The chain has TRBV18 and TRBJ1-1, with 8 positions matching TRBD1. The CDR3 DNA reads TGTGCCAGCTCACCGGACAGGGAGACTGAAGCTTTCTTT. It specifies CASSPDRETEAFF.